This T cell receptor (beta chain) was observed in a study of identical twins (dated by TCRdb to 2016 to 2017). Context from the whole study: TCR alpha and beta repertoires from monozygotic twins, unrelated adults of various ages and cord blood were deep-sequenced to test whether fetal clonotypes persist. To rule out contamination, the twin experiments were replicated at different times with different library preparation protocols.

From V the trimming removes 3 bases and from J it removes 1 base, while the gene matches leave 9 bases of the junction unaccounted for. From the cysteine up to the phenylalanine, the CDR3 has a length of 19 residues. The entry retains the CDR3 DNA only, 57 bases that are in frame from base 1. In the germline V gene, CDR1 corresponds to SGHRS and CDR2 to YFSETQ. Paper-wide results and their limitations: In monozygotic twins, recombination models systematically underestimated out-of-frame TCR alpha sharing, but the models matched the sharing seen between unrelated individuals. In beta out-of-frame sequences, excess twin sharing was weaker, because having fewer shared sequences lowered the signal-to-noise ratio. Abundant cord blood beta clonotypes carried fewer insertions; young adult naive repertoires showed a weaker similar trend, while memory repertoires showed none. Conclusions relied on cross-sectional statistical analysis, since the same donors could not be followed over many years. Compared with coincidental sharing between unrelated individuals, out-of-frame TCR alpha sequences shared between twins showed an excess of sequences with low generation probability. Zero-insertion analyses could be partly confounded by invariant T cells such as MAIT and iNKT, though diverse VJ usage argued against such confounding for most clonotypes.

Every donor in the study was a healthy Caucasian. Miltenyi CD45RO+ enrichment and human naive T-cell isolation kits were used to isolate memory (CD45RO+) and naive T cells from PBMC. The table lists this clonotype with many counts. Its antigen remains undetermined. No much larger clonotype is one base removed from it; base qualities were not supplied. Library preparation employed 5' RACE. Sequencer: Illumina HiSeq 2000. Template switching introduced a universal primer binding site; the final cDNA contained a unique molecular identifier, enabling accurate counting of TCR cDNA molecules. First-strand cDNA for TCR alpha and beta chains was synthesized from specific primers in the conserved constant-segment region. To control for contamination, every cDNA library carried two barcodes: a SMART-Mk sample barcode plus Illumina barcodes. Two successive PCR steps introduced TruSeq adapter sequences along with Illumina sample barcodes. TCR alpha and beta cDNA libraries were sequenced on the Illumina HiSeq platform with custom primers. For the original study's pipeline: MiGEC processed the raw reads to extract unique molecular identifiers, while MiXCR was used to determine the CDR3 positions. Recombination models were inferred per individual with the repgenHMM and IGoR tools using an EM algorithm. The tcR package in R was used for shared clonotype analysis, with sharing normalized by the product of cloneset sizes. To study raw recombination without the effects of thymic and clonal selection, out-of-frame nonproductive sequences were analyzed. The public reads were quality trimmed at Q25 with fastp and then assembled into clones with MiXCR by TCRdb, keeping productive beta chains. Identical CDR3 proteins give one entry, which carries the most common genes and DNA. TCRdb's processing, not the authors' own work, is the source of the V and J calls. The sample table shows 130,000 to 150,000 distinct CDR3 sequences, and 3% to 4.5% are seen once. The ten largest clones take up 8% to 8.5% of the sample.

This sequence was found in a man younger than 35 in good health. Here the chain combines TRBV5-1 and TRBJ2-4; 14 bases in between match TRBD2. What was sequenced was memory T cells sorted from blood. This specimen's cell subset or site label, per the study, means: CD45RO+ enriched T cells. CDR3 loop: CASSSGLAGGSGAKNIQYF. Here is the DNA: TGCGCCAGCAGCTCTGGACTAGCGGGAGGTTCTGGGGCCAAAAACATTCAGTACTTC.